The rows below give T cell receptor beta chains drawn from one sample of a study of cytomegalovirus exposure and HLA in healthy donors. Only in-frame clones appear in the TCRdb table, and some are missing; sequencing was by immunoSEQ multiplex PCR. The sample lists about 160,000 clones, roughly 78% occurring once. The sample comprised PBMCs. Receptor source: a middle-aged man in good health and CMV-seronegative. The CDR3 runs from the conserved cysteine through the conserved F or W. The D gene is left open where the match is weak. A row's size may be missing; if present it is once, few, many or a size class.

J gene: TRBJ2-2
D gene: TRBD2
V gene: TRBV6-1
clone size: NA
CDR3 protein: CASSVWSGSNTGELFF
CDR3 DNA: TGTGCCAGCAGTGTCTGGAGCGGGAGTAACACCGGGGAGCTGTTTTTT

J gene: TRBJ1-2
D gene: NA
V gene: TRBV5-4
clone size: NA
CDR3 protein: CASSLGQNINYGYTF
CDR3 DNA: TGTGCCAGCAGCTTGGGGCAGAATATTAACTATGGCTACACCTTC

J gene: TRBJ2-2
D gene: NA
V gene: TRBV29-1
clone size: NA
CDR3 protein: CSVDFNTGELFF
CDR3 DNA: TGCAGCGTTGACTTTAACACCGGGGAGCTGTTTTTT

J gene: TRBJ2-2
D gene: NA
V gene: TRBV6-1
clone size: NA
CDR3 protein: CASSGTTTGELFF
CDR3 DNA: TGTGCCAGCAGTGGGACAACCACCGGGGAGCTGTTTTTT

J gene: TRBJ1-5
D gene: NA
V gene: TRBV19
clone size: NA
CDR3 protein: CASSIADGGGQPQHF
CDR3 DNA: TGTGCCAGTAGTATAGCCGACGGGGGAGGTCAGCCCCAGCATTTT

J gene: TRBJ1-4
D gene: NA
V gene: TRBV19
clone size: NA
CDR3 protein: CASSIRSGQFNEKLFF
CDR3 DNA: TGTGCCAGTAGTATCAGGAGTGGACAGTTTAATGAAAAACTGTTTTTT

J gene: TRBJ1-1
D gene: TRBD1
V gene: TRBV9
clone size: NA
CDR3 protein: CASRPGQDRLIF
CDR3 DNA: TGTGCCAGCAGGCCAGGACAGGATCGTCTCATCTTT

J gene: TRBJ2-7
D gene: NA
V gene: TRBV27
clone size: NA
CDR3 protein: CASSFRGGEQYF
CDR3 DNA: TGTGCCAGCAGTTTCCGAGGGGGCGAGCAGTACTTC

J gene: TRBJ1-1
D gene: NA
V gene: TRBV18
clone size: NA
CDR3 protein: CASSPLAGAEAFF
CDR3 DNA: TGTGCCAGCTCACCACTGGCCGGGGCTGAAGCTTTCTTT

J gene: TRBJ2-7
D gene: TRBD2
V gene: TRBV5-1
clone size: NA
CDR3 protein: CASSSSGSVYEQYF
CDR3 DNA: TGCGCCAGCAGCTCTAGCGGGTCGGTCTACGAGCAGTACTTC

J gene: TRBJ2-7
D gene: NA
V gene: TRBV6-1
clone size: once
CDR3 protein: CASSEAGGGNYEQYF
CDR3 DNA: TGTGCCAGCAGTGAAGCGGGAGGGGGGAACTACGAGCAGTACTTC

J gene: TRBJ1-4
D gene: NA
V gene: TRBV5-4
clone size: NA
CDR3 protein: CASSLVESGVPNEKLFF
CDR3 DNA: TGTGCCAGCAGCTTGGTTGAATCGGGGGTTCCTAATGAAAAACTGTTTTTT

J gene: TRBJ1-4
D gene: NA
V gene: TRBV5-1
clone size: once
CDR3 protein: CASSLGGTPNEKLFF
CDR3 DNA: TGCGCCAGCAGCTTGGGGGGGACACCCAATGAAAAACTGTTTTTT

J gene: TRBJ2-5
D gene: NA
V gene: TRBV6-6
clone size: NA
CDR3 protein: CASSYSGRNQETQYF
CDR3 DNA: TGTGCCAGCAGTTACTCCGGTAGAAACCAAGAGACCCAGTACTTC

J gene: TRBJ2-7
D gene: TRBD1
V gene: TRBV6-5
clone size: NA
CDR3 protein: CASSYPPGQGGEQYF
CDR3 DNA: TGTGCCAGCAGTTACCCCCCCGGACAGGGTGGCGAGCAGTACTTC

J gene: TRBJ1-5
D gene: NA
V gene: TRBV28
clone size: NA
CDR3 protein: CAEQGFINQPQHF
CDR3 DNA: TGTGCCGAGCAGGGGTTTATCAATCAGCCCCAGCATTTT

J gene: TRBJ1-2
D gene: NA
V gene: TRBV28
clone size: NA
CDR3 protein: CASSDGTGRGYTF
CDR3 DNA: TGTGCCAGCAGTGATGGTACCGGGAGGGGCTACACCTTC

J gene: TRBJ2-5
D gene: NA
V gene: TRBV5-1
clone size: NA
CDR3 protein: CASSLAVQPNGETQYF
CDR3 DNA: TGCGCCAGCAGCTTGGCCGTCCAGCCCAACGGGGAGACCCAGTACTTC

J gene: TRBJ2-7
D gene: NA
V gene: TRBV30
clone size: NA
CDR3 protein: CAWSSGAYEQYF
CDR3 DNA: TGTGCCTGGAGTAGCGGAGCCTACGAGCAGTACTTC

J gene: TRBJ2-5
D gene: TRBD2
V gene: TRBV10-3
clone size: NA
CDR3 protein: CAIKREGGGTQYF
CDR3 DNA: TGTGCCATCAAGCGGGAGGGCGGGGGGACCCAGTACTTC

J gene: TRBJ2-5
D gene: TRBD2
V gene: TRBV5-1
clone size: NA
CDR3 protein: CASSSPSGLAGKETQYF
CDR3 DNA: TGCGCCAGCAGCTCCCCTTCCGGACTAGCGGGGAAAGAGACCCAGTACTTC

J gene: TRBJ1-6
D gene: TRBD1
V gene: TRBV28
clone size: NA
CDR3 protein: CASRFRTGTGGSYNSPLHF
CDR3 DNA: TGTGCCAGCAGGTTTAGGACCGGGACAGGGGGCTCCTATAATTCACCCCTCCACTTT

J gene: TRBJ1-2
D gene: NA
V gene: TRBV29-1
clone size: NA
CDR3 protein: CSVADSVANYGYTF
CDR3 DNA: TGCAGCGTTGCCGACAGTGTAGCTAACTATGGCTACACCTTC

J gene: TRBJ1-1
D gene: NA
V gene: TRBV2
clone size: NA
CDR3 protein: CASTLRRGVFPREAFF
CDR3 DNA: TGTGCCAGCACGCTCAGGAGGGGTGTATTCCCAAGAGAAGCTTTCTTT

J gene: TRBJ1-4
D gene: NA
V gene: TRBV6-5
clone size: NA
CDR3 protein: CASSYHGEGEKLFF
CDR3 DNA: TGTGCCAGCAGTTACCACGGGGAGGGTGAAAAACTGTTTTTT

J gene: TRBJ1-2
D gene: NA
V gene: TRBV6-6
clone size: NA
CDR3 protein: CASSQTGYGYTF
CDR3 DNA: TGTGCCAGCAGCCAAACGGGATATGGCTACACCTTC

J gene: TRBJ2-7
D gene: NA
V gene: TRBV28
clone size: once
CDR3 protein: CASTMVLDYEQYF
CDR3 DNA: TGTGCCAGCACCATGGTCTTAGACTACGAGCAGTACTTC

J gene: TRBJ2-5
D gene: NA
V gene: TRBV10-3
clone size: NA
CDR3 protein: CAIRDPARGETQYF
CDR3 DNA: TGTGCCATCCGAGACCCCGCTAGAGGCGAGACCCAGTACTTC

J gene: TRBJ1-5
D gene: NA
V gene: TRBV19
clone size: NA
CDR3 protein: CASLDRRDFNQPQHF
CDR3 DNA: TGTGCCAGTCTCGACAGGAGAGATTTTAATCAGCCCCAGCATTTT

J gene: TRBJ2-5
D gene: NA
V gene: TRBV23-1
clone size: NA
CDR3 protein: CASSPFGGHQETQYF
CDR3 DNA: TGCGCCAGCAGCCCCTTCGGAGGGCACCAAGAGACCCAGTACTTC

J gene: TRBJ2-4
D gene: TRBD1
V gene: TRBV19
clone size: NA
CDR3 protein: CASSMGTGVAKNIQYF
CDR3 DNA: TGTGCCAGTAGTATGGGGACAGGGGTAGCCAAAAACATTCAGTACTTC

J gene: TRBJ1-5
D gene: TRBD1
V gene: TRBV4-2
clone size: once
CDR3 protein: CASSQQGDRANQPQHF
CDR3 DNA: TGTGCCAGCAGCCAACAGGGAGACAGGGCCAATCAGCCCCAGCATTTT

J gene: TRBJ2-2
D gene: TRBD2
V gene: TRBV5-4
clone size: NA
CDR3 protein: CASSPEGGRSTGELFF
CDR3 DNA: TGTGCCAGCAGCCCCGAGGGCGGGAGAAGCACCGGGGAGCTGTTTTTT

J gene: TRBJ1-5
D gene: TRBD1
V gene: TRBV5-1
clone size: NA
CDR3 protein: CASRPGTGSSNQPQHF
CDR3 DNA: TGCGCCAGCAGGCCCGGGACAGGGTCGAGCAATCAGCCCCAGCATTTT

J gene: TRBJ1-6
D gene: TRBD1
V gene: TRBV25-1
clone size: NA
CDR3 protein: CASRGVGQYNSPLHF
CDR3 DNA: TGTGCCAGCAGGGGGGTGGGACAGTATAATTCACCCCTCCACTTT

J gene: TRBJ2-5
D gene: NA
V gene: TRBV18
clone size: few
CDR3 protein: CASLGRGHQETQYF
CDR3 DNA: TGTGCCAGCCTGGGTCGAGGGCACCAAGAGACCCAGTACTTC

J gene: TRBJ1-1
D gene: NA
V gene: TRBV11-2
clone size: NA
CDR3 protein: CASRDKKRVGGEAFF
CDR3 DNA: TGTGCCAGCCGGGACAAGAAGAGGGTAGGTGGTGAAGCTTTCTTT

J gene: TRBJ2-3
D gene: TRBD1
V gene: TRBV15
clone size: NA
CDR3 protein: CATSRDRQGDTDTQYF
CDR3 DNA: TGTGCCACCAGCAGAGATCGACAGGGCGACACAGATACGCAGTATTTT

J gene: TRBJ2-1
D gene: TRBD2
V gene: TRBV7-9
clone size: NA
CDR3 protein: CASSSNLAELALWNEQFF
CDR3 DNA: TGTGCCAGCAGCTCCAATCTAGCGGAGTTGGCCCTCTGGAATGAGCAGTTCTTC

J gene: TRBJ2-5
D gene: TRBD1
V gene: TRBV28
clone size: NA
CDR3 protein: CASRQTGAATLQTQYF
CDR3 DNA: TGTGCCAGCAGACAGACAGGGGCCGCTACACTCCAGACCCAGTACTTC

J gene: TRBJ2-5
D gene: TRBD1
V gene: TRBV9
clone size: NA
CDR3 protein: CASSGTGGRETQYF
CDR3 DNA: TGTGCCAGCAGCGGGACAGGGGGACGGGAGACCCAGTACTTC

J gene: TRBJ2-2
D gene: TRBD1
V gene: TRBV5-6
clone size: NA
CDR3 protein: CASSPETGAGELFF
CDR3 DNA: TGTGCCAGCAGCCCCGAGACAGGGGCCGGGGAGCTGTTTTTT

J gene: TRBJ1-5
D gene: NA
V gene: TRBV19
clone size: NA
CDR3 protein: CASSTFQGQPQHF
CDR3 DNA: TGTGCCAGTAGTACGTTTCAGGGGCAGCCCCAGCATTTT

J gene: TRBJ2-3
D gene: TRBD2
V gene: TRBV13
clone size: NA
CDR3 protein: CASSSGLAGGPGTDTQYF
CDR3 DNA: TGTGCCAGCAGCTCGGGACTAGCGGGAGGGCCGGGCACAGATACGCAGTATTTT

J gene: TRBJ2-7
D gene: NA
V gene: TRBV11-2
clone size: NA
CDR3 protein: CASSPRTVISYEQYF
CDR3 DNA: TGTGCCAGCAGCCCTAGGACAGTTATATCCTACGAGCAGTACTTC

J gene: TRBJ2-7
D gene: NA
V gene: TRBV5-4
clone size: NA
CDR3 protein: CASSPRGPRYEQYF
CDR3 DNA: TGTGCCAGCAGTCCCAGGGGCCCCCGGTACGAGCAGTACTTC

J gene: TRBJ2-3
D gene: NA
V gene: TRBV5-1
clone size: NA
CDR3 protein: CASSTGLQGTDTQYF
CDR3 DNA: TGCGCCAGCAGCACGGGACTACAGGGAACAGATACGCAGTATTTT

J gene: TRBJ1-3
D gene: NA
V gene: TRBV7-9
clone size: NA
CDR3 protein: CASSPGDNSGNTIYF
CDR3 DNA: TGTGCCAGCAGCCCAGGGGACAACTCTGGAAACACCATATATTTT

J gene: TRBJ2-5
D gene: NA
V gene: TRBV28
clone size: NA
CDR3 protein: CASSLWGRETQYF
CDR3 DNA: TGTGCCAGCAGTTTATGGGGGCGAGAGACCCAGTACTTC

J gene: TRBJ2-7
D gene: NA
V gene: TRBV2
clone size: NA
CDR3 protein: CASSEPERVRDEQYF
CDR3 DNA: TGTGCCAGCAGTGAACCTGAGAGGGTAAGGGACGAGCAGTACTTC

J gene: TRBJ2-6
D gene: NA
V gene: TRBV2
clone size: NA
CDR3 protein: CASSEVRAGANGLTF
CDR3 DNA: TGTGCCAGCAGTGAAGTCAGGGCTGGGGCCAACGGCCTGACTTTC

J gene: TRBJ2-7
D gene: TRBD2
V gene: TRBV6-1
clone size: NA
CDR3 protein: CASSPRGGGANEQYF
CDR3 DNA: TGTGCCAGCAGTCCCCGCGGGGGGGGCGCGAACGAGCAGTACTTC